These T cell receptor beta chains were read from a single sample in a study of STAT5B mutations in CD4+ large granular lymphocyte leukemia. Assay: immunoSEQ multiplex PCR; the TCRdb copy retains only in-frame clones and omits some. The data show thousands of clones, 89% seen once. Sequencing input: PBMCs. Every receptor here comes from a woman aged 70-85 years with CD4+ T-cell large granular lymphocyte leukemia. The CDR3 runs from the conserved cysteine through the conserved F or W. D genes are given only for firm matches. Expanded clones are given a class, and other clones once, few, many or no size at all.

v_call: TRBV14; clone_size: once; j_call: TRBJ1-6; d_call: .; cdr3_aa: CASSQGPAYNSPLHF; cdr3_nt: TGTGCCAGCAGCCAAGGACCCGCCTATAATTCACCCCTCCACTTT
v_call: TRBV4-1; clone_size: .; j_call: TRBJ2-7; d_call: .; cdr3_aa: CASSQAVLLPAGQYF; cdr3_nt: TGCGCCAGCAGCCAAGCGGTTTTGCTGCCGGCAGGGCAGTACTTC
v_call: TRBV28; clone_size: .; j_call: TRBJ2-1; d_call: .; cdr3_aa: CASRTHNEQFF; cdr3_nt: TGTGCCAGCAGGACACACAATGAGCAGTTCTTC
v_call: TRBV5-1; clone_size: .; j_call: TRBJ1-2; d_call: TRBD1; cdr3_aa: CASSPGQGGGGYTF; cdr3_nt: TGCGCCAGCAGTCCGGGACAGGGGGGTGGTGGCTACACCTTC
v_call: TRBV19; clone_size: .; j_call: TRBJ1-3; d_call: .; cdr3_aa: CASSTFYGQPSALSGNTIYF; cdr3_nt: TGTGCCAGTAGTACTTTTTACGGACAGCCCTCGGCCCTCTCTGGAAACACCATATATTTT
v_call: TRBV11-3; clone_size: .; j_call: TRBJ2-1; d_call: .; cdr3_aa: CASSPSGGWSEQFF; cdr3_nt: TGTGCCAGCAGCCCCAGTGGCGGGTGGAGTGAGCAGTTCTTC
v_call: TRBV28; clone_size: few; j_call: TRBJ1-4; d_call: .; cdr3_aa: CASSLGGANEKLFF; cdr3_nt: TGTGCCAGCAGTTTAGGGGGAGCTAATGAAAAACTGTTTTTT
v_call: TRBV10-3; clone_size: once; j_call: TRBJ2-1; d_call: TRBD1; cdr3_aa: CAISESGQPSNEQFF; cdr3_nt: TGTGCCATCAGTGAGTCGGGACAGCCCAGCAATGAGCAGTTCTTC
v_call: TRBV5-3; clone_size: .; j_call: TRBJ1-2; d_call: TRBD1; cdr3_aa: CARSLRGTGDGGYTF; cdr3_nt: TGTGCCAGAAGCTTAAGGGGGACAGGGGATGGGGGCTACACCTTC
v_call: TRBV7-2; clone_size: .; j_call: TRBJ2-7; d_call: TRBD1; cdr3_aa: CASSLRRTGDTEQYF; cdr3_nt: TGTGCCAGCAGCTTACGGCGGACAGGGGACACCGAGCAGTACTTC
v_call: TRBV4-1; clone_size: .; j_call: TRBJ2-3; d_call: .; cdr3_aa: CASSQTGSTDTQYF; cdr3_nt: TGCGCCAGCAGCCAAACAGGGAGCACAGATACGCAGTATTTT
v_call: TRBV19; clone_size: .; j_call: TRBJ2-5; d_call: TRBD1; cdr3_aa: CASTERTGGSETQYF; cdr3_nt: TGTGCCAGTACAGAAAGGACAGGGGGCTCGGAGACCCAGTACTTC
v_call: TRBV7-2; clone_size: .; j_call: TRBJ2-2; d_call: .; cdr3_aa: CASSLGRGEQNTGELFF; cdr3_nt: TGTGCCAGCAGCTTAGGGAGGGGCGAGCAGAACACCGGGGAGCTGTTTTTT
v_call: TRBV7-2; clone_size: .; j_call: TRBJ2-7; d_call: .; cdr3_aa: CASRPLRGSYEQYF; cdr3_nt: TGTGCCAGCAGACCCCTACGGGGCTCCTACGAGCAGTACTTC
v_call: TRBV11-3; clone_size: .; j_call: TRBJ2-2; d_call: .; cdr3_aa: CASSLRGGELFF; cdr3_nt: TGTGCCAGCAGCTTAAGGGGCGGGGAGCTGTTTTTT
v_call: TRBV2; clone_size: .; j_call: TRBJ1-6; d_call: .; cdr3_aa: CASRPGLAGSPLHF; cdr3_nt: TGTGCCAGCAGACCTGGGTTGGCTGGTTCACCCCTCCACTTT
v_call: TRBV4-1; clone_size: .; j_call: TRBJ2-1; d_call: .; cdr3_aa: CASSRAGTLGEQFF; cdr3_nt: TGCGCCAGCAGCCGGGCAGGGACCTTAGGTGAGCAGTTCTTC